The sample holds many counts of the clone carrying this TCR beta chain. This sample is drawn from a study of read filtering for tumor transcriptome and immune sequencing. From roughly 400 ng of RNA, a library with molecular barcoded alpha/delta and beta/gamma adaptors was made. TCRdb itself ran the reads through MiXCR, one entry per CDR3 protein. The sample yields over 45,000 distinct CDR3 sequences, approximately 12% seen once. The CDR3 is 15 residues long. Germline V gives CDR1 SGHRS, CDR2 YFSETQ. Deletions cut 7 bases from V and 3 bases from J, with 20 bases between. The chain is built from TRBV5-1 and TRBJ2-7, with D possibly being TRBD1 (6 bases). This TCR was sampled from a donor at least 40 years old with multiple myeloma. The specimen sequenced was a population of CD138-negative cells sorted from bone marrow. The CDR3 DNA reads TGCGCCAGCGCCGTTGCAGGGGAGTCCCACTACGAGCAGTACTTC. Translated, it gives CASAVAGESHYEQYF.